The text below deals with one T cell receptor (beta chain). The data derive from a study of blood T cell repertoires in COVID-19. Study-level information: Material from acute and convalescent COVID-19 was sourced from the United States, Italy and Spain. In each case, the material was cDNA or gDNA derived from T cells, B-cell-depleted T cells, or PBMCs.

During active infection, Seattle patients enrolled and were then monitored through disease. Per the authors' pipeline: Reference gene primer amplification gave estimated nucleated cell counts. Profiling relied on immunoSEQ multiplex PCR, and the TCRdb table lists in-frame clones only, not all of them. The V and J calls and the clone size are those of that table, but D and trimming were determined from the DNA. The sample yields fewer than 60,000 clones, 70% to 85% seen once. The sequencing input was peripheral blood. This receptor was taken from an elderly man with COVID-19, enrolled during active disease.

CDR3 coding DNA: TGTGCCAGCAGCGTAGACCCAGGGGGCGTGAACACTGAAGCTTTCTTT. Translated: CASSVDPGGVNTEAFF. The V and J genes are TRBV9 and TRBJ1-1, with 8 positions matching TRBD1. Germline V lookup: CDR1 SGDLS, CDR2 YYNGEE. The CDR3 is 16 amino acids. Unmatched junction bases numbered 4, after V lost 0 bases and J lost 0 bases.